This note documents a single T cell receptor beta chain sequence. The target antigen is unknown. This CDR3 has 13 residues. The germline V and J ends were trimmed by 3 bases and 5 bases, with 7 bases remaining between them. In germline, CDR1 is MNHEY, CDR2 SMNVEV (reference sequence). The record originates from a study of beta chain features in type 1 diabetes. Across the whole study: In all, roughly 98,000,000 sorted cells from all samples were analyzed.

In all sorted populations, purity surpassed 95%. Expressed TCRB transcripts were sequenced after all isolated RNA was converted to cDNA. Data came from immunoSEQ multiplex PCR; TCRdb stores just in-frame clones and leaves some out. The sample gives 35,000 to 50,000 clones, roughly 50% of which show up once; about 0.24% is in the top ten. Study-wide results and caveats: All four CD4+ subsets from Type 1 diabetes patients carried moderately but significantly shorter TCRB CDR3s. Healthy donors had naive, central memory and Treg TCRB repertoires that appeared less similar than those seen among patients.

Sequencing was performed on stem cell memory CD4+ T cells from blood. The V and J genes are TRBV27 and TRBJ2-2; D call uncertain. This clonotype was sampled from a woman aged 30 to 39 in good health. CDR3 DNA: TGTGCCAGCAGTTTGCGAGAAACCGGGGAGCTGTTTTTT. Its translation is CASSLRETGELFF.